The clone carrying this T cell receptor beta chain was seen more than once but under ten times. The target antigen is unknown. The trim removed 2 bases at V and 5 bases at J, leaving 10 bases unmatched. Germline CDR1 and CDR2: MDHEN and SYDVKM. The CDR3 has 16 amino acids. This entry belongs to a study of beta chain features in type 1 diabetes. Sequenced material consisted of expressed TCRB transcripts (all of the isolated RNA was reverse transcribed). Here immunoSEQ multiplex PCR was the method, and the copy in TCRdb shows in-frame clones only, minus some. The data hold about 120,000 clones, with 16% observed a single time. General study points: Reduced insertions and increased deletions marked VDJ junctions in type 1 diabetes patients. When cDNA is sequenced, cells with high TCR expression could be over-represented. Type 1 diabetes patients showed a moderate but significant shortening of TCRB CDR3s in all four CD4+ subsets.

By way of CD45RO/CCR7/CD25/CD127/CD95/CD27, the CD4+ regulatory, stem cell-like memory, central memory and naive cells were sorted. The sample comprised central memory CD4+ T cells from blood. The clonotype originates from a man aged 30 to 45 with type 1 diabetes. The chain couples TRBV28 to TRBJ2-5; 8 bases agree with TRBD1. The CDR3 sequence is CASSLTTTGAGETQYF. The CDR3 DNA is TGTGCCAGCAGTTTAACCACGACAGGGGCGGGGGAGACCCAGTACTTC.